This T cell receptor (beta chain) stems from a study of shared clonotypes between healthy human individuals. Study as a whole: Plates per donor: three CD4 naive, three CD4 memory, two CD8 naive, one CD8 memory. The study's findings and limits: Naive subsets, compared against memory subsets, generally had larger estimated richness values.

Donors comprised only Caucasian adults living in Nashville, Tennessee. Only in-frame clones appear in the TCRdb table, and some are missing; sequencing was by immunoSEQ multiplex PCR. The repertoire holds millions of clones, 90% to 95% seen once, with about 0.39% in the top ten. Points on this clone: Antigen unknown.

CDR3 length: 18 amino acids. This receptor was obtained from a man aged 18 to 29 in good health. Some clones in this sample may be carry-over from other donors' samples. Specimen: naive CD4+ T cells from PBMCs. Sample subset: CD45RA+ positively selected. The rearrangement uses TRBV1 and TRBJ2-3. TRBV1 is annotated as a pseudogene. The chain's CDR3 is CTSSPRRATGPTEGPQYF. CDR3 nucleotides: TGCACCAGCAGCCCACGGAGGGCCACAGGGCCGACGGAGGGGCCGCAGTATTTT.